Below, one TCR beta chain is given with its context. The antigen it recognizes is unknown. Base qualities are not provided; no much larger clone lies one nucleotide away. The CDR3 covers 16 residues, taking in both the cysteine and the phenylalanine. The DNA shown is the 48-base CDR3, in frame from base 1. V loses 1 base, J loses 5 bases, and the germline ends lie 15 bases apart. According to the germline V gene, CDR1 reads SGHAT and CDR2 reads FQNNGV. The data stem from a study of cytomegalovirus exposure and HLA in healthy donors (dated by TCRdb to about 2017). Context from the whole study: An earlier analysis of several hundred of the donors reported 276 Gb of sequence data and 117 million unique TCR beta sequences obtained from around 190 million T cells. An early release that covered some 640 HLA-typed donors contained approximately 300 gigabases of sequencing data and 70 million to 100 million unique TCR sequences. Among the approximately 420 genotyped donors, around 81% belonged to the genetic ancestry cluster associated with self-reported Caucasian donors. The study aimed to test whether signatures of past pathogen exposure could be identified by cataloging public T cell receptors. The T cell repertoires of some 670 subjects were profiled by immunosequencing and related to cytomegalovirus serostatus. Along with the roughly 670-subject first cohort, a separate validation cohort of over 90 different subjects was used. High-throughput TCR immunosequencing, statistical association of individual TCRs with disease status, and machine learning were combined to predict cytomegalovirus infection status. In a later analysis, previously published TCR beta repertoires from several hundred donors were re-analyzed and high-resolution HLA genotyping was added so that TCR occurrence patterns could be studied. Rather than drawing on any new phenotypic data, the later analysis identified candidate immune exposures from TCR beta sequences and the way those sequences occurred across donors. An earlier analysis of some 500 of the donors used high-throughput TCR beta sequencing to judge whether each TCR beta V gene segment behaved as functional or pseudogenic. Donor age, sex, ethnicity and CMV serostatus were compiled alongside the repertoire data. Genome-wide SNP genotypes for about 60% of the roughly 700 donors were used in a later genetic analysis, which treated that subset as a discovery cohort. All discovery cohort repertoires had been generated on a single sequencing platform. Both class I and class II loci were covered by HLA typing, at four-digit resolution. Typing coverage varied by locus: 629-630 donors for A, B, C, DRB1 and DQB1; about 520 for DQA1; more than 600 for DPA1; under 490 for DPB1. A handful of DR-DQ haplotypes were treated as single units for association and clustering because of strong linkage in the cohort. On average, roughly 200,000 unique TCR beta nucleotide sequences were sequenced per donor among 350 to 400 genotyped donors of the cohort, with 15% to 20% of those sequences being non-productive.

Library prep was done by the immunoSEQ multiplex PCR assay. For the multiplex PCR, a mixture combining 60 forward primers for TCR Vbeta segments and 13 reverse primers for TCR Jbeta segments was used. The CDR3 region of rearranged TCR beta genes was amplified from genomic DNA with a multiplex PCR assay. The amplified TCR beta libraries were sequenced on the Illumina HiSeq System as 87-base-pair reads. The source study handled its data this way. A later analysis counted about 76 million unique TCR beta chains across the 650 to 700 repertoires, and roughly 9.9 million of these chains were shared by at least two donors. Raw reads were error-corrected and collapsed into unique sequences with a nearest-neighbor algorithm that merged closely related sequences to remove PCR and sequencing errors. V, D and J gene segments were assigned by aligning CDR3 sequences to IMGT reference sequences. For a sequence to be retained, a match of at least six nucleotides to both a V gene segment and a J gene segment was required. Rearrangements were classified as productive when the CDR3 lacked stop codons and remained in frame with V and J, and all other rearrangements were classified as non-productive. CDR3 was defined by IMGT convention, running from the second conserved V-encoded cysteine to the conserved J-encoded phenylalanine. The earlier analysis of a few hundred of the donors excluded any sequence lacking an unambiguous match to a single V gene segment. An earlier analysis of a few hundred of the donors called V segments functional above 56.7% productive rearrangements and segregating when the between-donor standard deviation exceeded 5%. To diagnose cytomegalovirus status from the catalog of TCR beta chain sequences, a statistical classification framework was built. In a later analysis, TCR nucleotide sequences were compared against IMGT/GENE-DB human TR gene sequences so that V and J genes could be assigned. A later analysis assigned CDR3 sequences and most-parsimonious VDJ recombination scenarios with the TCRdist pipeline. In a later analysis, every TCR beta chain was defined by the combination of its CDR3 amino acid sequence and its V-gene family, and reads without a unique V-gene family were dropped. As a way to deal with suspected cross-contamination and a sequencing artifact, a later analysis dropped roughly 600 nucleotide sequences that were highly shared and had low generation probability. In a later analysis, a clonal expansion index for each public chain was calculated from normalized within-repertoire ranks of inferred template counts. In a later analysis, generation probabilities were computed with a VDJ recombination model fitted to out-of-frame rearrangements, and the resulting probabilities were checked against IGoR. Hypergeometric tests were used in a later analysis to score TCR-TCR, TCR-HLA and TCR-CMV co-occurrence, with a repertoire-size bias correction applied to the TCR pairs. False discovery rates were estimated in a later analysis by permuting HLA or CMV assignments 20 times. In a later analysis, co-occurring TCRs were grouped using DBSCAN, and TCRdist sequence similarity was added for clustering within HLA-allele-positive subsets. Co-occurrence clustering excluded repertoires with fewer than 30,000 or more than 120,000 public chains, plus five with anomalous nucleotide sharing. TCRdb carries this immuneACCESS record with in-frame sequences only. Its versions omit some clonotypes, under half of them owing to an unresolved V gene in the studies checked, with the rest unexplained. That table is the source of V, J and clone size, and D and trimming were worked out from the DNA. The sample yields 110,000 to 150,000 clones; about two thirds were counted once. The top ten hold 2.1% of the sample.

Beyond this particular receptor, the publication reports: While some public TCRs were present in many individuals, most TCR sequences turned up only very rarely across donors. A cluster of highly shared sequence variants was judged likely to represent a technical artifact of the sequencing pipeline. According to a later analysis, parvovirus B19, influenza, CMV and Epstein-Barr virus appeared linked to several top co-occurrence clusters. In an earlier analysis of approximately 600 of the donors, most TCR beta V segments were observed in productive rearrangements about 90% or about 30% of the time, broadly matching IMGT annotations. In a later analysis, HLA-associated TCR beta chains were found to be more clonally expanded and to have lower generation probabilities than equally common non-associated chains. According to a later genetic analysis, donors in an Asian-associated ancestry cluster had fewer N-insertions in productive TCRs than the approximately 670-donor mean. Because HLA typing was unavailable for some donors at each locus, only the typed subset was used in association tests. Some IMGT-functional V segments, including TRBV6-2 and TRBV6-3, could not be distinguished by the 87-base-pair reads and were therefore excluded. In this cohort, only TCR beta chains were sequenced, and detectable features were limited by the absence of alpha or paired-chain data. Presence/absence analyses assumed roughly uniform sequencing depth across donors, an assumption that may not hold. The study gave a list of some 150 TCR beta chains associated with cytomegalovirus. Approximately 16 rarely observed V segments, including chromosome 9 orphons, were excluded from the earlier analysis of several hundred of the donors because counts were too low. It was suggested by the authors that the approach could potentially be generalized to other disease states and immunological phenotypes. A later analysis found that most CMV-associated TCR beta chains appeared HLA-restricted, with HLA associations seemingly driven largely by CMV exposure. In a later analysis, the rate of TCR association differed among HLA loci, with DRB1 alleles having the most associated TCRs and HLA-C alleles having the fewest. A further reported finding was that TCR beta sequences accurately predicted the HLA-A and HLA-B alleles for most subjects in the first cohort. Linkage disequilibrium might explain the correlated functional status among segregating V segments, but an unknown experimental factor could not be ruled out. In vitro tests confirmed that a few of the cytomegalovirus-associated TCR beta chains recognize cytomegalovirus antigens. V-gene and J-gene trimming of TCR beta chains was associated with a missense DCLRE1C variant in a later genetic analysis, and the association was replicated in an independent cohort. A later analysis associated 15,000 or so TCR beta sequences with specific HLA alleles at a false discovery rate of 0.05. When HLA alleles, especially DR and DQ, strongly co-occurred, attributing TCR associations to individual alleles was difficult. In both the original and validation cohorts, the classifier was reported to diagnose cytomegalovirus status with high specificity and sensitivity. CMV serostatus was the only immune exposure information available for the cohort.

The cohort comprised hundreds of healthy bone marrow donors. Cohort members were all nominally healthy when sampled, although unrecorded immune exposures were likely present. The donor was CMV seronegative and was included in the group of 352 seronegative cohort members. A peripheral blood sample was provided by each donor, and peripheral blood mononuclear cells were used for TCR beta sequencing. Genomic DNA extraction from the blood cell samples was performed with the Qiagen DNeasy Blood Extraction Kit. This receptor was taken from a man aged 40-50 years in good health and CMV-seronegative. The chain couples TRBV11-2 to TRBJ2-1; TRBD1 could be the D gene, as 6 bases match. The specimen sequenced was PBMCs. The DNA sequence follows: TGTGCCAGCAGCTTAGGATGGACAGACTACAACAATGAGCAGTTCTTC. Its translation reads: CASSLGWTDYNNEQFF.